This TCR beta chain appears in the sequencing data of a study of T-cell reconstitution after alpha-beta-depleted transplantation in children. Germline assignment: CDR1 SGHDT and CDR2 YYEEEE. V dropped 9 bases and J dropped 6; count of bases not matched to a gene: 14. CDR3 length: 14 residues. The sample holds many counts of this clonotype. No antigen is known for it. The TCRbeta library was prepared with unique molecular identifiers. TCRdb used MiXCR to reprocess the PCR reads, holding one entry per CDR3 protein. The sample has 200,000 to 250,000 distinct CDR3 sequences, under 13% seen once. Study-level findings and limits: A year post-transplant, T-cell counts and diversity derived mostly from newly produced T cells.

The V and J genes are TRBV5-6 and TRBJ2-7; the match to TRBD2 covers 8 bases. The source was PBMCs, collected before TCRalphabeta/CD19-depleted stem cell transplant. This receptor was obtained from a child under two years old with acute myeloid leukemia, due to receive a stem cell transplant. The CDR3 nucleotides read TGTGCCATCACCGGGACTAGAGTAGGTATCGAGCAGTACTTC. Translating gives CAITGTRVGIEQYF.